The 11 T cell receptor beta chains presented below share a single source sample, sequenced in a study of shared clonotypes between healthy human individuals. Generated by immunoSEQ multiplex PCR, the TCRdb table keeps only in-frame clones and is missing some. The sample includes over a million clones, around 76% of them seen just once. Sequencing used memory CD4+ T cells sorted from blood. Subset described: CD45RA-negative fraction. These receptors were obtained from a man aged 18 to 29 in good health.

The chain carries TRBV6-1 and TRBJ2-6, with unresolved D. Between the trimmed V and J ends, which lost 3 bases and 0 bases, there was a span of 6 bases. This CDR3 has 15 amino acids. Germline lookup yields CDR1 MNHNS and CDR2 SASEGT. The CDR3 DNA reads TGTGCCAGCAGTGACCTAACCTCTGGGGCCAACGTCCTGACTTTC. Protein product: CASSDLTSGANVLTF.

The genes are TRBV5-5 and TRBJ2-7; no reliable D call. The CDR3 extends over 12 amino acids. Germline CDR1 is SGHKS and CDR2 is YYEKEE (reference sequence). The V end was cut by 4 bases, the J end by 3 bases, with 8 bases between. The CDR3 loop reads CASSPPGYEQYF. For the CDR3, the DNA is TGTGCCAGCAGCCCCCCAGGCTACGAGCAGTACTTC. Complete variable domain (other parts from reference TRBV5-5 and TRBJ2-7): DAGVTQSPTHLIKTRGQQVTLRCSPISGHKSVSWYQQVLGQGPQFIFQYYEKEERGRGNFPDRFSARQFPNYSSELNVNALLLGDSALYLCASSPPGYEQYFGPGTRLTVT.

With regard to this clone: The sample holds other DNA sequences that translate to the same CDR3. The V gene is TRBV2, the J gene TRBJ1-2; TRBD1 aligns across 9 bases. V shed 5 bases, J shed 2 bases, and the junction held 3 bases outside the gene matches. Germline CDR1 SNHLY, CDR2 FYNNEI. CDR3 length equals 14 residues. CDR3: CASSQGQGNYGYTF. In nucleotides, the CDR3 is TGTGCCAGCAGTCAGGGACAGGGAAACTATGGCTACACCTTC.

On this clone: This sample also contains other DNA sequences that code for the same CDR3. This chain joins TRBV9 and TRBJ2-3; 7 nucleotides agree with TRBD2. The CDR3 runs to 14 residues. The V gene end was trimmed by 0 bases and the J gene end by 6 bases; junction bases not matched to a gene: 4. Per germline, CDR1 SGDLS and CDR2 YYNGEE. This chain's CDR3 is CASSVAPGGDTQYF. CDR3 nucleotides: TGTGCCAGCAGCGTAGCCCCGGGAGGCGATACGCAGTATTTT. Drawing the rest from reference TRBV9 and TRBJ2-3, the complete variable domain is DSGVTQTPKHLITATGQRVTLRCSPRSGDLSVYWYQQSLDQGLQFLIQYYNGEERAKGNILERFSAQQFPDLHSELNLSSLELGDSALYFCASSVAPGGDTQYFGPGTRLTVL.

This sequence joins TRBV7-2 and TRBJ1-2, with a weak D call TRBD1 (5 bases). The V gene lost 5 bases and the J gene lost 4 bases, with 14 bases spanning the gap. This CDR3 region has 14 residues. CDR1 SGHTA and CDR2 FQGNSA come from the germline V gene. CDR3 nucleotide sequence: TGTGCCAGCAGCCCCAGCGGGGCTGGCTATGGCTACACCTTC. Protein product: CASSPSGAGYGYTF.

The V and J genes are TRBV10-3 and TRBJ2-5, with D perhaps TRBD1 (7 bases). The J call may be mistaken, given a closer DNA end match to TRBJ2-7. Germline values: CDR1 ENHRY, CDR2 SYGVKD. The CDR3 is 15 residues long. CDR3 nucleotides: TGTGCCATCAGACAAGCGCGGGACAGCTCCTACGAGCAGTACTTC. It specifies CAIRQARDSSYEQYF.

J is TRBJ2-1 and V is TRBV4-3; 9 nucleotides agree with TRBD2. The CDR3 covers 16 residues. The germline CDR1 and CDR2 sequences are LGHNA and YSLEER. J gave up 4 bases and V 0 bases, and 4 bases lay outside the gene matches. CDR3 region: CASSQDGLAGYNEQFF. CDR3 in DNA: TGCGCCAGCAGCCAAGATGGGCTAGCGGGGTACAATGAGCAGTTCTTC.

The chain employs TRBV11-2 and TRBJ2-1; D uncertain. Trimming removed 2 bases from V and 12 bases from J, with 14 bases in between. This CDR3 region has 13 residues. Germline V gives CDR1 SGHAT, CDR2 FQNNGV. This CDR3 is CASSLLSRDSQFF. The CDR3 DNA follows: TGTGCCAGCAGCTTATTGAGCCGTGACTCGCAGTTCTTC.

This clone has just one count. V and J are TRBV9 and TRBJ2-6; 12 bases match TRBD2. This CDR3 spans 16 amino acids. The germline gives CDR1 SGDLS, CDR2 YYNGEE. V gave up 4 bases and J gave up 4 bases; unmatched junction bases: 3. CDR3 sequence: CASSRGLAGGANVLTF. Here the CDR3 DNA reads TGTGCCAGCAGCCGCGGACTAGCGGGGGGGGCCAACGTCCTGACTTTC.

This clone was counted between two and nine times. The chain recombines TRBV5-4 with TRBJ2-5; D assignment may be TRBD1 or TRBD2 (5 bases each). This CDR3 has 14 amino acids. Trimming pared 4 bases from V and 1 base from J, leaving 11 bases between. Germline V lookup: CDR1 SGHNT, CDR2 YYREEE (reference sequence). DNA for the CDR3: TGTGCCAGCAGCCCGGGACGGAGCCAAGAGACCCAGTACTTC. It specifies CASSPGRSQETQYF.

The rearrangement uses TRBV19 and TRBJ1-1; D remains unclear. Germline assignment: CDR1 LNHDA and CDR2 SQIVND (reference sequence). V lost 4 bases to trimming and J lost 0 bases, with 12 bases between them. There are 15 residues in the CDR3. The CDR3, as DNA: TGTGCCAGTAGTACTCTATGGACCGTGAACACTGAAGCTTTCTTT. Its protein is CASSTLWTVNTEAFF.